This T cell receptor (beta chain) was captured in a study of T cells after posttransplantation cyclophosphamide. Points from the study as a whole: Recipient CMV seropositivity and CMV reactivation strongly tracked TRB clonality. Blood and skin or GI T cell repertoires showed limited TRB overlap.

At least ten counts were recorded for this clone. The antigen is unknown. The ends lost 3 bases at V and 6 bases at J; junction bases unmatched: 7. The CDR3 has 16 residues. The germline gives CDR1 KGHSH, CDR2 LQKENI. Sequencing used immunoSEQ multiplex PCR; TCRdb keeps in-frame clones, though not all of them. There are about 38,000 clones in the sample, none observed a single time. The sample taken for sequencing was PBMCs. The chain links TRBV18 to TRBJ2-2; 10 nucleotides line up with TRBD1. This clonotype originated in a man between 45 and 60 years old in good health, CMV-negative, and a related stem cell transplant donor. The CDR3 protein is CASSPPGQGFSGELFF. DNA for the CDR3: TGTGCCAGCTCACCTCCGGGACAGGGGTTCTCCGGGGAGCTGTTTTTT.